The present T cell receptor beta chain was sequenced within a study of T cells expressing NK-cell markers (dated by TCRdb to the early 2020s). Background on the whole study: TCR beta-chain repertoires were profiled in sorted CD3+CD56+NKG2C+, CD3+CD56+NKG2C- and CD3+CD56-NKG2C+ T-cell subsets from eight donors. Illumina HiSeq 2000/2500, MiSeq or NextSeq was used to sequence libraries as 2 x 150 bp reads. Among the eight sequenced donors, only one was HCMV-seronegative, while the other seven were HCMV-seropositive. The study sequenced eight donors, all healthy volunteers chosen at random: three men and five women. Overall results and qualifications from the work: Those dominant clonotypes were again the most abundant among CD3+CD56-NKG2C+ cells in a handful of donors, at about 25-60.1%. Whether the expanded NKG2C-expressing T cell clones were specific for HCMV antigens was left unclear. In several donors, the dominant CD3+CD56+NKG2C+ clonotypes were found to rank among the top 10 CD8+ clonotypes and to make up roughly 1.0-8% of CD8+ T cells.

To determine HCMV serostatus, a commercial ELISA kit was used to detect HCMV-specific IgG in serum. Ficoll density gradient centrifugation was used to isolate peripheral blood mononuclear cells from blood. The reads were generated on an Illumina HiSeq 2000. The TCR beta cDNA libraries were made using 5'RACE template switching, a step that added both a universal primer site and unique molecular identifiers. Synthesis of cDNA was primed from the TCR beta constant segment and was followed by two consecutive PCR amplification steps. In the authors' own workflow: MIGEC was used to demultiplex reads and group reads by UMI, and MiTCR was used to assemble and quantify clonotypes. Only TCR cDNA sequences supported by at least two reads were kept to exclude erroneous sequences. The tcR package was used for downstream repertoire analysis, and clonotypes were matched between fractions using CDR3 nucleotide sequence together with V segment. Antigen specificity was annotated against VDJdb with VDJmatch, allowing one amino acid substitution in CDR3. Based on TCRdb reprocessing of the reads, there is one entry per CDR3 protein sequence, and DNA is missing. What appears here as the V and J calls and clone size reflects TCRdb's work, not the paper's. This sample's listing comprises about 410,000 distinct CDR3 sequences. The top ten clones comprise roughly 10% of the sample.

Notes on this clonotype: It lacks a known antigen.

CDR1 and CDR2 are read off the germline V gene (reference sequence) as LGHDT and YNNKEL. The cysteine opens and the phenylalanine closes a CDR3 of 16 amino acids. No DNA is listed. The TCR was taken from a woman aged 45-59 years in good health. Donor details come from another sample of the same person, matched by shared clones. The V gene is TRBV3-1 and the J gene is TRBJ2-1; the D call of TRBD2 rests on TCRdb alone, since no DNA is present to check it. The sequenced sample was blood T cells: a sorted CD56 or NKG2C T cell subset, CD4+ or CD8+ T cells, or bulk PBMC T cells (not recorded which). This receptor has the CDR3 CASSHALAGSNNEQFF.